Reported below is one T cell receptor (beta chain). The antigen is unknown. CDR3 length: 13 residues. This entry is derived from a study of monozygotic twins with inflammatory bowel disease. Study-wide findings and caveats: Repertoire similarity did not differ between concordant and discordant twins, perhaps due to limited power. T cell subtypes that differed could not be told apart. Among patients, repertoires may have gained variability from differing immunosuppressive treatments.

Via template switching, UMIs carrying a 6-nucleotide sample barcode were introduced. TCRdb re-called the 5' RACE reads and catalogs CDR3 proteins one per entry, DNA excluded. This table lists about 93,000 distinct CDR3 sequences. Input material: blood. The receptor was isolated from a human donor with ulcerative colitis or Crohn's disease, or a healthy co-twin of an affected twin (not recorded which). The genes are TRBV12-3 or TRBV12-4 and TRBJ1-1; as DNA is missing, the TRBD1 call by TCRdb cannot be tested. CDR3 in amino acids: CASSLETALEAFF.